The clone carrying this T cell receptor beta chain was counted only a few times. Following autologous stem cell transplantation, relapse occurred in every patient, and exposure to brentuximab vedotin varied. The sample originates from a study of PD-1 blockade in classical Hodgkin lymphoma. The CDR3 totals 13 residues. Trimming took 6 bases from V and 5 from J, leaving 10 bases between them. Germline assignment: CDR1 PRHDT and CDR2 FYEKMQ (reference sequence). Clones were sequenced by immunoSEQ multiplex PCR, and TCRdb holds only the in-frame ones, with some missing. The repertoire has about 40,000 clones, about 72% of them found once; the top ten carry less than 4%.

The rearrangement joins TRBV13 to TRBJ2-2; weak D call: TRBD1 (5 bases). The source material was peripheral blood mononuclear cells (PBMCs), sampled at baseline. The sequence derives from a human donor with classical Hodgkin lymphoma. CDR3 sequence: CASRTAQTGELFF. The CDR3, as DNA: TGTGCCAGCAGGACAGCACAAACCGGGGAGCTGTTTTTT.